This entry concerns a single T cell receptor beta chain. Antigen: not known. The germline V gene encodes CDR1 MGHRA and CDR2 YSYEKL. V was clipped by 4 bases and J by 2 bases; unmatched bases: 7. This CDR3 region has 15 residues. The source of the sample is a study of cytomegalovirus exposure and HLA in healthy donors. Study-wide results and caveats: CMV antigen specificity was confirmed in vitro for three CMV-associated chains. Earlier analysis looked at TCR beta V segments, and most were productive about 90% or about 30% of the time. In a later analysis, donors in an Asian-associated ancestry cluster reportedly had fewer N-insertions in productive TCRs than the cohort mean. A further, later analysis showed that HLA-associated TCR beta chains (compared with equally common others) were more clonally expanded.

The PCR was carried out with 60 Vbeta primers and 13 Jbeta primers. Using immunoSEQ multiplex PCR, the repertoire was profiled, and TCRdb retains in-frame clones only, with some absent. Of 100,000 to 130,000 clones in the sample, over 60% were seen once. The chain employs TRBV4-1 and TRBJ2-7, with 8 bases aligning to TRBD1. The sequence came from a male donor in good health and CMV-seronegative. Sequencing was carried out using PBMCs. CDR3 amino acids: CASSRPGQAPYEQYF. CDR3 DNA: TGCGCCAGCAGCCGACCGGGACAGGCCCCCTACGAGCAGTACTTC.